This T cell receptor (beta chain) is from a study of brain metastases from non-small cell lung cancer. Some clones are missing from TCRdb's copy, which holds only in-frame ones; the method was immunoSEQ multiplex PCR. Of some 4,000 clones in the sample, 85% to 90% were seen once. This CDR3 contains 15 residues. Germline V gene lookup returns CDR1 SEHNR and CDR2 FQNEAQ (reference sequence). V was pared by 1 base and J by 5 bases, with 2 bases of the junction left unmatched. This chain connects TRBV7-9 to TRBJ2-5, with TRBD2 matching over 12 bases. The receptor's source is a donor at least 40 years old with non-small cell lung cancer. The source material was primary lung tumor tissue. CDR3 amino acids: CASSLGLAGAETQYF. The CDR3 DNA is TGTGCCAGCAGCTTAGGACTAGCGGGGGCGGAGACCCAGTACTTC.